What follows describes a single T cell receptor beta chain. As yet, its antigen is unknown. A J-beta primer mix and a sample-barcoded 5' primer were used in a second PCR of about 6 to 12 cycles. Each CDR3 protein gets one entry after TCRdb re-called the 5' RACE reads with MiXCR. The sample carries 600,000 or so distinct CDR3 sequences, about 30% recorded once. With 6 bases removed from V and 7 bases from J, the gap between germline ends came to 18 bases. This CDR3 has 14 residues. This sample was included in a study of blood T cells in healthy people across ages. The study, taken as a whole, reports: Expanded clonotype shifts may have been confounded, as the donors had an unknown CMV status.

Investigators took about 9.2 milliliters of peripheral blood from every donor. The chain uses TRBV12-3 or TRBV12-4 and TRBJ1-2; possible D gene TRBD1, 5 bases. The TCR sequence derives from a woman of 80 years or more in good health. Sequencing was carried out using blood. The CDR3 loop is CASRPSLGERGYTF. The CDR3 DNA reads TGTGCCAGCAGACCGTCCTTAGGGGAGCGTGGCTACACCTTC.